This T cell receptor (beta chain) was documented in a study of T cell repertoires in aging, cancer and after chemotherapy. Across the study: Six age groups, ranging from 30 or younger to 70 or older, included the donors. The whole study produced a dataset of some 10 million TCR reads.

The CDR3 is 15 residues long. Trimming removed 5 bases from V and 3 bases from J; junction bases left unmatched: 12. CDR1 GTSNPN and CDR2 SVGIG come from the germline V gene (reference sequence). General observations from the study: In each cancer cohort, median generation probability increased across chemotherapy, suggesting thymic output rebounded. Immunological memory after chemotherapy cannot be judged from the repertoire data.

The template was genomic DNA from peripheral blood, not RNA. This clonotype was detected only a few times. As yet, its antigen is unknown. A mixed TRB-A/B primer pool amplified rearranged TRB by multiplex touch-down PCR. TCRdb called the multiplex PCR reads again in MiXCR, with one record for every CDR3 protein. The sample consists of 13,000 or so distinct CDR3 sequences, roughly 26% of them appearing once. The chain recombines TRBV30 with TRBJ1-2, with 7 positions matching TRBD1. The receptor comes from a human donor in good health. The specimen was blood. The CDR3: CAWSKQGNLDYGYTF. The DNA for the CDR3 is TGTGCCTGGTCCAAACAGGGGAACTTAGACTATGGCTACACCTTC.